This TCR beta chain was identified during a study of blood T cells in healthy people across ages. A second roughly 7 to 11 cycle PCR used barcoded and J-beta primers. Using its own MiXCR run on the 5' RACE reads, TCRdb lists one record per CDR3 protein. The data hold approximately 800,000 distinct CDR3 sequences, with about 25% observed a single time. CDR1 and CDR2 from the germline V gene are MDHEN and SYDVKM. Trimming shortened V by 3 bases and J by 0 bases, and 12 bases separated the two germline ends. The CDR3 totals 15 residues. This sample was shared with a second study, whose subject was T cells of mothers and their children.

The J gene is TRBJ2-7, the V gene TRBV28, with D possibly being TRBD1 or TRBD2 (6 bases each). The sequence derives from a boy aged 5 to 17 in good health. Sequenced sample: blood. This chain's CDR3 is CASSFPGGDSYEQYF. In DNA, the CDR3 is TGTGCCAGCAGTTTCCCCGGGGGCGACTCCTACGAGCAGTACTTC.